This T cell receptor (beta chain) was documented in a study of T cells in Graves' hyperthyroidism and ophthalmopathy. This clonotype was seen many times. Germline V CDR1 and CDR2: SGHAT, FQNNGV. With 6 bases clipped from V and 2 bases from J, the junction kept 8 bases outside the gene matches. This CDR3 has 15 residues. Amplified regions were TCR beta CDR3 sequences from RNA transcripts. The primer set for the first-round RT-PCR of the TCR CDR3 was HTBI. A single record per CDR3 protein comes from TCRdb applying MiXCR to the multiplex PCR reads. The sample contains approximately 520,000 distinct CDR3 sequences, 20% to 25% of which appear only once.

Material: blood. The sequence derives from a man between 18 and 35 years old with Graves' hyperthyroidism. The chain combines TRBV11-2 with TRBJ1-2; 8 bases are shared with TRBD1. The CDR3 coding sequence is TGTGCCAGCAGGGTGGCGTGGACAGGGAACTATGGCTACACCTTC. As protein: CASRVAWTGNYGYTF. Using reference TRBV11-2 and TRBJ1-2 for the parts outside the CDR3, the full variable domain is EAGVAQSPRYKIIEKRQSVAFWCNPISGHATLYWYQQILGQGPKLLIQFQNNGVVDDSQLPKDRFSAERLKGVDSTLKIQPAKLEDSAVYLCASRVAWTGNYGYTFGSGTRLTVV.